These 7 T cell receptor beta chains came from one sample sequenced in a study of shared clonotypes between healthy human individuals. Generated by immunoSEQ multiplex PCR, the TCRdb table keeps only in-frame clones and is missing some. The sample lists 600,000 or so clones, about 98% occurring once. Naive-designated CD8 cells lacked CD45RO, were positively enriched for CCR7, and omitted terminally differentiated effector memory CD45RA+ cells. Material: naive CD8+ T cells sorted from blood. The receptor set was obtained from a man aged 30 to 39 in good health.

This chain links TRBV5-1 with TRBJ2-1; TRBD1 aligns across 7 bases. J gave up 0 bases and V 6 bases, and 15 bases lay outside the gene matches. The CDR3 is 18 amino acids. Germline V CDR1 and CDR2: SGHRS, YFSETQ. The CDR3 region has the DNA TGCGCCAGCAACCGATACTGGGACAGAAAAAACTCCTACAATGAGCAGTTCTTC. Encoded protein: CASNRYWDRKNSYNEQFF.

The V gene is TRBV28, the J gene TRBJ2-1; possibly TRBD2 for D (5 bases). V lost 5 bases and J 5 bases, leaving 10 bases between the germline ends. This CDR3 comprises 13 residues. Germline V gene lookup returns CDR1 MDHEN and CDR2 SYDVKM. The CDR3 loop reads CASSEEADNEQFF. The CDR3 DNA reads as TGTGCCAGCAGTGAGGAAGCGGACAATGAGCAGTTCTTC.

The CDR3 DNA reads TGTGCCAGCAGCCCAAGATACGGCTCTGGGGCCAACGTCCTGACTTTC. This encodes CASSPRYGSGANVLTF. This rearrangement joins TRBV7-6 to TRBJ2-6; no clear D gene. With 5 bases removed from V and 0 bases from J, the gap between germline ends came to 11 bases. The CDR3 contains 16 residues. The V gene's germline CDR1 is SGHVS and CDR2 FNYEAQ.

The sample holds one count of this clone. J is TRBJ2-1 and V is TRBV11-3, with D maybe TRBD2 (5 bases). This CDR3 is 12 amino acids long. The germline V and J ends were trimmed by 2 bases and 13 bases, with 12 bases remaining between them. Per germline, CDR1 SGHNT and CDR2 YENEEA. The DNA of the CDR3 is TGTGCCAGCAGCTTAATGCGGGCGGGCCAGTTCTTC. The encoded protein is CASSLMRAGQFF.

The CDR3 bases are TGTGCCAGTAGTATCGCCGCAGGGGGAGAGCAGTACTTC. Residues: CASSIAAGGEQYF. J is TRBJ2-7 and V is TRBV19; TRBD1 matches at 7 bases. This CDR3 comprises 13 residues. V shed 3 bases and J 7 bases; nucleotides not matched to a gene: 6. In germline, CDR1 is LNHDA, CDR2 SQIVND (reference sequence).

The CDR3 coding sequence is TGTGCCAGCAGCCCCCGGGACAGGGGCCTTCGTGACTATGGCTACACCTTC. The encoded protein is CASSPRDRGLRDYGYTF. The rearrangement uses TRBV11-1 and TRBJ1-2; TRBD1 agrees at 10 bases. The germline gives CDR1 SGHAT, CDR2 FQDESV (reference sequence). With 5 bases clipped from V and 3 bases from J, the junction kept 12 bases outside the gene matches. The CDR3 totals 17 residues.

The V and J genes are TRBV5-6 and TRBJ2-3; 13 bases are shared with TRBD2. The CDR3 sequence is 16 residues long. Germline CDR1 and CDR2: SGHDT and YYEEEE. J was trimmed by 10 bases and V by 0 bases; bases with no gene match: 8. The CDR3, as DNA: TGTGCCAGCAGCTTGGACGGACTAGCGGGAGAAGGTCCGCAGTATTTT. Translation: CASSLDGLAGEGPQYF. The full variable domain, rest sourced from reference TRBV5-6 and TRBJ2-3, is DAGVTQSPTHLIKTRGQQVTLRCSPKSGHDTVSWYQQALGQGPQFIFQYYEEEERQRGNFPDRFSGHQFPNYSSELNVNALLLGDSALYLCASSLDGLAGEGPQYFGPGTRLTVL.